The clone carrying this TCR beta chain was counted a single time. The data were obtained in a study of blood T cell repertoires in COVID-19. Study details: Acute-phase and convalescent COVID-19 samples originated in the United States, Italy and Spain. PBMCs, B-cell-depleted T cells, or T cells were the source of the cDNA or gDNA that made up the material.

The authors' processing: Amplification with reference gene primers provided the estimates of nucleated cell counts. Repertoires were generated with immunoSEQ multiplex PCR, while TCRdb's copy carries only in-frame clones and drops some. V and J calls plus clone size are reproduced from that table; the DNA served to infer D and trimming. The table has 200,000 to 250,000 clones, around 81% seen once; the top ten hold around 5.8%. Trimming cost V 8 bases and J 7 bases; bases outside gene matches: 9. CDR1 and CDR2 (germline): LNHDA, SQIVND (reference sequence). This CDR3 is built from 16 residues. This TCR came from a woman between 65 and 79 years old with acute or convalescent COVID-19. The chain links TRBV19 to TRBJ2-1; 15 bases line up with TRBD2. The sample consisted of peripheral blood. DNA of the CDR3: TGTGCCAGTCGCCCTTCGGGGACTAGCGGGAGGAATGAGCAGTTCTTC. Translation: CASRPSGTSGRNEQFF.